This TCR beta chain comes out of a study of siplizumab effects on memory and regulatory T cells. On this clone itself: Its antigen is currently unknown.

Notes on the study in general: Suppressive activity of Tregs proliferating in siplizumab cultures remained unconfirmed. Apparently more diverse than memory cells, naive T cells also seemed major alloresponse contributors. Sequences below about 10^-5 frequency were poorly captured. As a result, only a minor fraction of alloreactive clones mapped to unstimulated subsets. Among mappable alloreactive CD4+ clones, the Treg-derived fraction averaged 68.8% with siplizumab versus around 30% in controls.

TCRdb keeps only in-frame clones here, not all; method: immunoSEQ multiplex PCR. The sample lists approximately 100,000 clones; roughly 93% were seen once. The CDR3 is 15 amino acids. Trimming left V 2 bases short and J 4 bases short, with 12 bases between. CDR1 KGHSH and CDR2 LQKENI come from the germline V gene. The sequence was obtained from a human donor in good health. The chain uses TRBV18 and TRBJ1-5; the D gene is possibly TRBD1 (5 bases). Sequencing used Tregs sorted from blood. The CDR3 sequence is CASSPGLGGNQPQHF. Written as DNA, the CDR3 is TGTGCCAGCTCACCAGGGCTGGGGGGGAATCAGCCCCAGCATTTT.